Here is one T cell receptor (beta chain) with its context. Its matching antigen is unknown. The data were produced by immunoSEQ multiplex PCR, yet TCRdb's version contains in-frame clones alone and is incomplete. The repertoire holds 55,000 to 80,000 clones, with approximately 95% as singletons. The data are from a study of cytomegalovirus exposure and HLA in healthy donors. Study-level results: Rare sequences made up most TCRs, while some public TCRs were found in many donors.

Germline V lookup: CDR1 LGHNA, CDR2 YNFKEQ. V gave up 3 bases and J gave up 2 bases, with 25 bases separating them. The CDR3 extends over 19 amino acids. This TCR was sampled from a woman younger than 30 in good health and CMV-seropositive. V usage is TRBV4-2 and J usage is TRBJ1-2; possible D gene TRBD1, 6 bases. Sequencing input: PBMCs. CDR3 coding DNA: TGTGCCAGCAGCCAGTTACAGGGTCTGGATTCCACACCCAACTATGGCTACACCTTC. This gives the protein CASSQLQGLDSTPNYGYTF.